This is a list of T cell receptor beta chains from one sample in a study of T cell responses to AZD1222 COVID-19 vaccine. Data came from immunoSEQ multiplex PCR; TCRdb stores just in-frame clones and leaves some out. Among more than 100,000 clones listed, about nine tenths were seen once. Material: peripheral blood, obtained on day 0 of AZD1222 vaccination. The receptors derive from an adult in good health. The conserved cysteine and the conserved F or W are not part of the CDR3 here.

V gene: TRBV18; CDR3 protein: ASSPPMGRGTEAF
V gene: TRBV28; CDR3 protein: ASSTGGDYGYT
V gene: TRBV24-1; CDR3 protein: ATSDSLRQNTGELF
V gene: TRBV27; CDR3 protein: ASSPYGTGGNEQF
V gene: TRBV6-1; CDR3 protein: ASSEVSSIRQGYT
V gene: TRBV5-4; CDR3 protein: ASSLWDSGGYTGELF
V gene: TRBV29-1; CDR3 protein: SVGDRLAGGEQF
V gene: TRBV7-3; CDR3 protein: ASSSRLAGTGELF
V gene: TRBV5-1; CDR3 protein: ASSDSLNTEAF
V gene: TRBV20-1; CDR3 protein: SAGASYEQY
V gene: TRBV27; CDR3 protein: ASSSGQGNNYGYT
V gene: TRBV10-3; CDR3 protein: AISPGTNTEAF
V gene: TRBV6-5; CDR3 protein: ANRQESTDTQY
V gene: TRBV27; CDR3 protein: ASSLGDRATGELF
V gene: TRBV15; CDR3 protein: ATSREAGSGANVLT
V gene: TRBV2; CDR3 protein: ASSRGSGNTIY
V gene: TRBV27; CDR3 protein: ASSLSMEGAGDEQF
V gene: TRBV30; CDR3 protein: AWSATGQGLGGSYGYT
V gene: TRBV4-1; CDR3 protein: ASSGSGSYEQY
V gene: TRBV25-1; CDR3 protein: ASSEGGGTRETQY
V gene: TRBV29-1; CDR3 protein: SVGTGSGQPQH
V gene: TRBV15; CDR3 protein: ATSRDVDSSAPLH
V gene: TRBV28; CDR3 protein: ASSFGGAGQETQY
V gene: TRBV12-3/TRBV12-4; CDR3 protein: ASSQTRLGELF
V gene: TRBV6-5; CDR3 protein: ASSLGQFYEQY
V gene: TRBV6-5; CDR3 protein: VSNGDRRDLGAF
V gene: TRBV28; CDR3 protein: ASGSGGGQPQH
V gene: TRBV7-2; CDR3 protein: ASRRSGTGSYNEQF
V gene: TRBV19; CDR3 protein: ASSMRPGTSANTGELF
V gene: TRBV6-5; CDR3 protein: ASSYDGRANNEQF
V gene: TRBV2; CDR3 protein: ASSETASRYGYT
V gene: TRBV7-8; CDR3 protein: ASSFSGTRASEQY
V gene: TRBV6-4; CDR3 protein: ASSGHLGGSYEQY
V gene: TRBV7-2; CDR3 protein: ASSFTRTAGNTIY
V gene: TRBV7-9; CDR3 protein: ASSLEVVGLADNEQF
V gene: TRBV29-1; CDR3 protein: SVGGYT
V gene: TRBV15; CDR3 protein: ATSRESGGYT
V gene: TRBV11-2; CDR3 protein: ASSLAWAGGNNEQF
V gene: TRBV2; CDR3 protein: ASRILGTGLDEQY
V gene: TRBV5-1; CDR3 protein: ASSPGPEVPQPQH
V gene: TRBV27; CDR3 protein: ASSEDRGGETQY
V gene: TRBV5-1; CDR3 protein: ASSLDGSGTTDTQY
V gene: TRBV18; CDR3 protein: ASSPLGANTEAF
V gene: TRBV9; CDR3 protein: ASSPPNTEAF
V gene: TRBV5-1; CDR3 protein: ASSPIPTGYREQY
V gene: TRBV6-2/TRBV6-3; CDR3 protein: ASSPGTGGFDTQY
V gene: TRBV18; CDR3 protein: ASSPSWELAGGNEQF